This record covers a single T cell receptor beta chain. No cognate antigen has been identified for it. No qualities accompany the bases; no much larger clone lies one base away. TCRbeta CDR3 regions were amplified from genomic DNA using the immunoSEQ Assay, a bias-controlled multiplex PCR. Processing in the source paper ran as follows. Within the assay, amplification of reference gene primers was used to estimate how many nucleated cells each sample contained. Sequence reads were collapsed and filtered to measure the absolute abundance of every unique TCRbeta CDR3 rearrangement. For each sample, productive Simpson clonality was calculated as the square root of Simpson's diversity index over productive rearrangements. In TCRdb, the immuneACCESS table is reduced to in-frame sequences with V and J assigned. These tables do not hold every clone; where another copy was compared, an unresolved V gene accounts for under half, and the others remain unexplained. The DNA was the basis for D and trimming; V, J and clone size are from that table. Within this sample are about 220,000 clones, with about 84% of them counted one time only. Around 13% of the sample lies in the top ten.

The sample is drawn from a study of blood T cell repertoires in COVID-19 (dated by TCRdb to about 2020). A note on the overall study: Collaborator samples came from the United States, Italy and Spain and covered acute and convalescent phases of COVID-19. The material from the prospective study consisted of cDNA or gDNA derived from T cells, B-cell-depleted T cells, or PBMCs. Deeply sampled blood TCRbeta repertoires from subjects exposed to, actively infected with, or recovered from COVID-19 were included in the dataset. The repertoires were released in a freely available public database intended as a resource for research on the immune response to SARS-CoV-2. Samples came from the ongoing ImmuneRACE study (first 160 participants) plus 1,254 subjects from 6 global collaborators. Sample metadata almost always included a de-identified subject ID, COVID-19 status, age in years and sex. Where available, HLA class I and class II types were obtained from metadata supplied by the sample provider rather than from assay-based typing. Broad study findings and their caveats: How much clinical and demographic metadata was included differed by source and by participant, and the metadata was provided uncurated.

Each collaborating institution followed its own protocols to collect whole blood in K2EDTA tubes. For TCRbeta analysis, collaborators shipped samples as frozen whole blood, isolated PBMCs, or DNA extracted from either of those sample types. From the germline V gene, CDR1 is ENHRY and CDR2 is SYGVKD. From the cysteine up to the phenylalanine, the CDR3 has a length of 14 residues. Here the CDR3 DNA is all that survives: 42 bases in frame from base 1. Relative to germline, V is 4 bases shorter and J is 3 bases shorter, with 13 bases between their ends. Sequencing used peripheral blood. This receptor was identified in a human donor in a cohort sampled during active COVID-19. This sequence uses TRBV10-3 and TRBJ2-7; TRBD2 is perhaps the D gene, given 5 matching bases. DNA sequence: TGTGCCATCAGTGCACGTCGAGGGTTCTACGAGCAGTACTTC. It translates as CAISARRGFYEQYF.